This T cell receptor beta chain was obtained from a study of cytomegalovirus exposure and HLA in healthy donors. At the level of the study: The early release's HLA-typed donors yielded tens of millions of unique TCRs. Study-wide points: The study found most TCR sequences rare, yet found some public TCRs in many donors.

The CDR3 is made up of 14 amino acids. The germline V gene encodes CDR1 SGHRS and CDR2 YFSETQ. V was pared by 4 bases and J by 3 bases, with 1 base of the junction left unmatched. In regard to this clone: Its specificity is unknown.

13 Jbeta primers and 60 Vbeta primers were used for the PCR. Sequenced by immunoSEQ multiplex PCR; TCRdb stores in-frame clones only, minus some. The sample carries 130,000 to 150,000 clones, over 60% recorded once. This chain uses TRBV5-1 with TRBJ1-4; 9 nucleotides agree with TRBD1. Material: PBMCs. This TCR was recovered from a woman aged 25-40 years in good health and CMV-seropositive. The CDR3 is CASSRTGANEKLFF. Here the CDR3 DNA reads TGCGCCAGCAGCCGGACAGGGGCTAATGAAAAACTGTTTTTT.